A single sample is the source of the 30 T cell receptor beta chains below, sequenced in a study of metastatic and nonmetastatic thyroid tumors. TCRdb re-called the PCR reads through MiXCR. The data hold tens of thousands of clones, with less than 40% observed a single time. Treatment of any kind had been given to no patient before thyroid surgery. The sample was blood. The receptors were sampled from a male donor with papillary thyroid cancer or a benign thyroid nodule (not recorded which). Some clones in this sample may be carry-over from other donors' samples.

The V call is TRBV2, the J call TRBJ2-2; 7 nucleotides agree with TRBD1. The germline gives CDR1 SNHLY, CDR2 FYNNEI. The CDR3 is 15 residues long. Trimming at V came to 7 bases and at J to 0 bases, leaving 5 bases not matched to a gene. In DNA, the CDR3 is TGTGCCAGCACCTTGGACAGGACGAACACCGGGGAGCTGTTTTTT. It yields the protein CASTLDRTNTGELFF.

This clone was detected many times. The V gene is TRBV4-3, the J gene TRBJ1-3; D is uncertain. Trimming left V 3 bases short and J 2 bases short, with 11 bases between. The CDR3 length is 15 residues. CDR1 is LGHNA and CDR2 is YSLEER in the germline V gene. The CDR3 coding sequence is TGCGCCAGCAGCCAGGTAACTGGAACTGGAAACACCATATATTTT. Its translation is CASSQVTGTGNTIYF.

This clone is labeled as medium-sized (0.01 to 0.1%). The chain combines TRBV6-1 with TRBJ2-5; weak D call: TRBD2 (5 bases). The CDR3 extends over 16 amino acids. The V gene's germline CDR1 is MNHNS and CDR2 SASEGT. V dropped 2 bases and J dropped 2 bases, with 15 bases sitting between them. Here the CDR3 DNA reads TGTGCCAGCAGTGAATCTCCCCTAGCCCCGCAAGAGACCCAGTACTTC. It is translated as CASSESPLAPQETQYF.

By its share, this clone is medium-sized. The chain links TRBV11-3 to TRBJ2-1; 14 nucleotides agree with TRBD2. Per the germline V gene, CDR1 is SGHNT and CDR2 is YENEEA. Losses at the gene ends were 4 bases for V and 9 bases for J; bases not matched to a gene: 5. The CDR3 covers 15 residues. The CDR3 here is CASSSGLAGGAEQFF. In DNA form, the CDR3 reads TGTGCCAGCAGCTCCGGACTAGCGGGAGGAGCTGAGCAGTTCTTC.

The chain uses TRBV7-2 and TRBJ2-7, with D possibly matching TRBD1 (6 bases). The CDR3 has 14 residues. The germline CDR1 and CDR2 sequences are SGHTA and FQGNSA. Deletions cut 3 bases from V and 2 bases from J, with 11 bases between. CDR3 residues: CASSLFRGTYEQYF. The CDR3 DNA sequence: TGTGCCAGCAGCTTGTTCAGGGGAACCTACGAGCAGTACTTC.

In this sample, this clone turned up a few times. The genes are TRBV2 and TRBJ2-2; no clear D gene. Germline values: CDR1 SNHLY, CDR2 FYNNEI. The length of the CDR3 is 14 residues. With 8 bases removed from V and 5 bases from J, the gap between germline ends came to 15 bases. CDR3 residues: CASGLVKGTGELFF. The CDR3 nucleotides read TGTGCCAGCGGATTAGTTAAGGGAACCGGGGAGCTGTTTTTT.

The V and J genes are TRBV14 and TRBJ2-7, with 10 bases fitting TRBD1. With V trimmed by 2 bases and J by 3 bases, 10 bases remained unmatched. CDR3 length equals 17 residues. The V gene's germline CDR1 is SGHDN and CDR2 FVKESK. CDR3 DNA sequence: TGTGCCAGCAGCCAATGGAACCCTGACAGGGGGCACTACGAGCAGTACTTC. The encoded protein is CASSQWNPDRGHYEQYF.

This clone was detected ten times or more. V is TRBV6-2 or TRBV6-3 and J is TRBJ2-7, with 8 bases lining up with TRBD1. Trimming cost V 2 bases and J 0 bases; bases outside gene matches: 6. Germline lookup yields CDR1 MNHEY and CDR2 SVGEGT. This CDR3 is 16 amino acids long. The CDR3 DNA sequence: TGTGCCAGCAGTTACCAACAGGGGGGCCTCTCCTACGAGCAGTACTTC. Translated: CASSYQQGGLSYEQYF.

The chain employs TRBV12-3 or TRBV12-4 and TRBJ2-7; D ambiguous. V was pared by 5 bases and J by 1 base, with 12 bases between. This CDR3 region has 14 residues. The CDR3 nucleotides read TGTGCCAGCAGTAAACGGACGGAGTCCTACGAGCAGTACTTC. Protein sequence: CASSKRTESYEQYF.

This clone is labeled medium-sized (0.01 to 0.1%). The CDR3: CASSWRGNTGELFF. CDR3 in DNA: TGTGCCAGCAGCTGGCGGGGGAACACCGGGGAGCTGTTTTTT. This chain uses TRBV11-2 with TRBJ2-2, with a tentative D call TRBD2 (6 bases). With 4 bases removed from V and 1 base from J, the gap between germline ends came to 7 bases. Germline V gives CDR1 SGHAT, CDR2 FQNNGV. CDR3 length equals 14 residues.

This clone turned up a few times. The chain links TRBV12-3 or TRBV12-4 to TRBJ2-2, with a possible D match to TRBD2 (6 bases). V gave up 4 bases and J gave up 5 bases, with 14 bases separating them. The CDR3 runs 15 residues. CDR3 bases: TGTGCCAGCAGTTCTCGGGGGAGTTGGACCGGGGAGCTGTTTTTT. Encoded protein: CASSSRGSWTGELFF.

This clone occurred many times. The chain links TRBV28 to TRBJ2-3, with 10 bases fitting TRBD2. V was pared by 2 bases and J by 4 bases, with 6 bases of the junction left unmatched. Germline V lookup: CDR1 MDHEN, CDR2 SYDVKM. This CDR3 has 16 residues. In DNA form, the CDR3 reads TGTGCCAGCAGTTTAATAGCGGGAGGACTTGCAGATACGCAGTATTTT. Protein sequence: CASSLIAGGLADTQYF.

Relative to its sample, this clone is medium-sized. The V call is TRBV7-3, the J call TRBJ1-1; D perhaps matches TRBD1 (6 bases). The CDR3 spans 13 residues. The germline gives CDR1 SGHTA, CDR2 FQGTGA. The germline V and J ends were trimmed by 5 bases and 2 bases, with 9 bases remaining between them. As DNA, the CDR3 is TGTGCCAGCAGCCGGACAGTAAACACTGAAGCTTTCTTT. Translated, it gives CASSRTVNTEAFF. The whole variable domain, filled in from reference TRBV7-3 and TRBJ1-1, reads GAGVSQTPSNKVTEKGKYVELRCDPISGHTALYWYRQSLGQGPEFLIYFQGTGAADDSGLPNDRFFAVRPEGSVSTLKIQRTERGDSAVYLCASSRTVNTEAFFGQGTRLTVV.

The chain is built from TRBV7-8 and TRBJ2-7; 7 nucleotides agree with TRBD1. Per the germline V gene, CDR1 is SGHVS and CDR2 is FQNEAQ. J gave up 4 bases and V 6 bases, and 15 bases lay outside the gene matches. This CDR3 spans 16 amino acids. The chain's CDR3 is CASSLSSGTGAYEQYF. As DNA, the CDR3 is TGTGCCAGCAGTCTTTCCTCCGGTACAGGGGCATACGAGCAGTACTTC. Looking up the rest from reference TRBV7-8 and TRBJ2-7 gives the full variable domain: GAGVSQSPRYKVAKRGQDVALRCDPISGHVSLFWYQQALGQGPEFLTYFQNEAQLDKSGLPSDRFFAERPEGSVSTLKIQRTQQEDSAVYLCASSLSSGTGAYEQYFGPGTRLTVT.

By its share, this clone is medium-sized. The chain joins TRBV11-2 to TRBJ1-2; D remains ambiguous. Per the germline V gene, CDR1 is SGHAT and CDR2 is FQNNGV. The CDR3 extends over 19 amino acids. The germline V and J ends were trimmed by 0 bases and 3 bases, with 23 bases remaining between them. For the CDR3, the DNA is TGTGCCAGCAGCTTAGAAAACCGACGGGCAGCCCGAAAGTACTATGGCTACACCTTC. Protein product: CASSLENRRAARKYYGYTF.

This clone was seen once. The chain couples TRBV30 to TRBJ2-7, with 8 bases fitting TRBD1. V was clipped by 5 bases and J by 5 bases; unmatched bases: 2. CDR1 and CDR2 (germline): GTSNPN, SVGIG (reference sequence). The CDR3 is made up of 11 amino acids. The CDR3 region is CAWDRGHEQYF. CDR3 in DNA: TGTGCCTGGGACAGGGGCCACGAGCAGTACTTC.

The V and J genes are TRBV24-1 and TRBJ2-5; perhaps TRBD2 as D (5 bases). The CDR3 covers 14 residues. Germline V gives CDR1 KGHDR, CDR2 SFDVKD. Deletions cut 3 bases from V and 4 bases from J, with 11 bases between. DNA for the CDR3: TGTGCCACCAGTGATACAGCGGCCTTAGAGACCCAGTACTTC. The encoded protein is CATSDTAALETQYF.

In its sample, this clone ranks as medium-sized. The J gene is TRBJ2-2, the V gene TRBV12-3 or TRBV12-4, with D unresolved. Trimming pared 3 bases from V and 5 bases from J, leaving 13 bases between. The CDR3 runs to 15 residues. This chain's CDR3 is CASSFRELGTGELFF. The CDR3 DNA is TGTGCCAGCAGTTTTAGGGAACTGGGGACCGGGGAGCTGTTTTTT.

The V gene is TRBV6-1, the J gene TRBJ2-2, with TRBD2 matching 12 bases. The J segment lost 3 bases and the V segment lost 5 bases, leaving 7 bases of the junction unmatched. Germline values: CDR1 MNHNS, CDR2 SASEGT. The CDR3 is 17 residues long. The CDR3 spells CASSPRTSGDYTGELFF. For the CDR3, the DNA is TGTGCCAGCAGTCCCAGGACTAGCGGGGATTACACCGGGGAGCTGTTTTTT.

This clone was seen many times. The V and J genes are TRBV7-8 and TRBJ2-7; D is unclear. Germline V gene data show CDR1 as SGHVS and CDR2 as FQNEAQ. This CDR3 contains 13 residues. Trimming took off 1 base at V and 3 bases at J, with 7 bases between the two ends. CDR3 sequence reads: CASSLEGNYEQYF. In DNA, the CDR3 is TGTGCCAGCAGCTTAGAAGGGAACTACGAGCAGTACTTC.

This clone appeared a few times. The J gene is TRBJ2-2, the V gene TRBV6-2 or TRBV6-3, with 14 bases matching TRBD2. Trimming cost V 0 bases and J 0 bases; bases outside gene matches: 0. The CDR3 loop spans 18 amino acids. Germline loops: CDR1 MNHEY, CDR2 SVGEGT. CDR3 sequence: CASSYSTSGGANTGELFF. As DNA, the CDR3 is TGTGCCAGCAGTTACTCGACTAGCGGGGGGGCGAACACCGGGGAGCTGTTTTTT.

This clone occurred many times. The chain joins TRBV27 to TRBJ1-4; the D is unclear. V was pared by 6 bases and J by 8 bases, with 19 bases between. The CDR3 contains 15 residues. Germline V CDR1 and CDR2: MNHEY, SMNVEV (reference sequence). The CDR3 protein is CASSPESVFREKLFF. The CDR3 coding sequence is TGTGCCAGCAGCCCAGAGTCAGTGTTTAGGGAAAAACTGTTTTTT.

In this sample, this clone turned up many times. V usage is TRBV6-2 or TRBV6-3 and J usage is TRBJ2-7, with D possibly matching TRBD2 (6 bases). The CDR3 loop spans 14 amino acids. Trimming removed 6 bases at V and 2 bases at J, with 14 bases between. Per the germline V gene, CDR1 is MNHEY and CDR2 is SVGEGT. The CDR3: CASRNGGGTYEQYF. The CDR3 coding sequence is TGTGCCAGCAGAAACGGGGGAGGCACCTACGAGCAGTACTTC.

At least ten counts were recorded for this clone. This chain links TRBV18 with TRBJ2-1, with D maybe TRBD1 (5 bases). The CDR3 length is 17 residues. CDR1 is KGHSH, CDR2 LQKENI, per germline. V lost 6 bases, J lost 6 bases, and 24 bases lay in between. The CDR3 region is CASSPFGGRASGNEQFF. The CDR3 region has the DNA TGTGCCAGCTCCCCCTTCGGTGGCAGGGCTTCTGGCAATGAGCAGTTCTTC. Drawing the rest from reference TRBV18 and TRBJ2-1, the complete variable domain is NAGVMQNPRHLVRRRGQEARLRCSPMKGHSHVYWYRQLPEEGLKFMVYLQKENIIDESGMPKERFSAEFPKEGPSILRIQQVVRGDSAAYFCASSPFGGRASGNEQFFGPGTRLTVL.

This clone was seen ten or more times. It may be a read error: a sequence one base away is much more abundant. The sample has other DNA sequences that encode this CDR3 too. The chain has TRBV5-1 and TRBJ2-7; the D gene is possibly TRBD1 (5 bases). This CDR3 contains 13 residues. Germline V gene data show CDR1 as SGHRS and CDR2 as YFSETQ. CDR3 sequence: CASSLGIRAEQYF. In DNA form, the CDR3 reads TGTGCCAGCAGCTTGGGTATCAGGGCAGAGCAGTACTTC.

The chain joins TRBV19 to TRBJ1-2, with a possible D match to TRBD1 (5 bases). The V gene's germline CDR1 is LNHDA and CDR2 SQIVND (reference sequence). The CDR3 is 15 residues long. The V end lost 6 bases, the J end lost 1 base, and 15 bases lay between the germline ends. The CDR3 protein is CASRPPGRHNYGYTF. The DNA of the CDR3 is TGTGCCAGTAGACCACCGGGACGGCATAACTATGGCTACACCTTC.

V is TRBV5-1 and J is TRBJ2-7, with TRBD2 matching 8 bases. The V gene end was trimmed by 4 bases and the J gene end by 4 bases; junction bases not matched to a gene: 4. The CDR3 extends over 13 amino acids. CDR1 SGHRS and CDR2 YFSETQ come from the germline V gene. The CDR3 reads CASSIAGTYEQYF. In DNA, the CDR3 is TGCGCCAGCAGCATAGCGGGGACTTACGAGCAGTACTTC.

CDR3 in amino acids: CASSYGAGSDTQYF. CDR3 nucleotide sequence: TGTGCCAGTAGTTATGGGGCCGGCTCAGATACGCAGTATTTT. The chain combines TRBV19 with TRBJ2-3; D is perhaps TRBD1 (5 bases). Germline V gene sequence: CDR1 LNHDA, CDR2 SQIVND (reference sequence). The CDR3 runs 14 residues. Trimming removed 5 bases at V and 4 bases at J, with 13 bases between. Supplemented by reference TRBV19 and TRBJ2-3, the full variable domain reads DGGITQSPKYLFRKEGQNVTLSCEQNLNHDAMYWYRQDPGQGLRLIYYSQIVNDFQKGDIAEGYSVSREKKESFPLTVTSAQKNPTAFYLCASSYGAGSDTQYFGPGTRLTVL.

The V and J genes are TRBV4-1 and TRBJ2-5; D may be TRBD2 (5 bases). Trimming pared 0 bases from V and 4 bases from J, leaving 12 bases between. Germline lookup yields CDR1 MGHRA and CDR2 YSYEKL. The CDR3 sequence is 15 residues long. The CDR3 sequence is CASSQDGMDLETQYF. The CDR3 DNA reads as TGCGCCAGCAGCCAAGACGGAATGGACTTAGAGACCCAGTACTTC.

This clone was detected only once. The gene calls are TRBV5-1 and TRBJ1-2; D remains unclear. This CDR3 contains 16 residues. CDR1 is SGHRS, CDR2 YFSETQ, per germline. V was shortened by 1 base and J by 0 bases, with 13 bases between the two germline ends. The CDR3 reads CASSLSWVPANYGYTF. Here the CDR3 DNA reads TGCGCCAGCAGCTTGTCTTGGGTGCCAGCTAACTATGGCTACACCTTC.